This TCR beta chain was sequenced in a study of T-cell memory formation after mild COVID-19. The study, taken as a whole, reports: A balance of CD4 and CD8 characterized clones contracting day 15 to 85, whereas later expanders leaned CD4+.

Germline V gene lookup returns CDR1 SGHRS and CDR2 YFSETQ. The CDR3 has 15 residues. TCRdb redid the calling of the 5' RACE reads with MiXCR, one entry per CDR3 protein. The sample has around 500,000 distinct CDR3 sequences, roughly 18% seen once; the top ten hold 9% to 15%. This clonotype has only a few counts. Its antigen is unknown. Its ends do not fully match the called genes, so a read error is possible. Sequenced material: PBMCs or a T cell subset sorted from them (not recorded which). The rearrangement links TRBV5-1 to TRBJ1-4; D remains ambiguous. The receptor was isolated from an adult woman who had mild COVID-19 (a few samples of this study predate the infection). Cell type and time point are not known. CDR3 sequence: CASSPLGTPREKLIF. CDR3 sequence (DNA): TGCGCCAGCAGCCCGCTAGGCACCCCCAGAGAAAAACTGATTTTT.